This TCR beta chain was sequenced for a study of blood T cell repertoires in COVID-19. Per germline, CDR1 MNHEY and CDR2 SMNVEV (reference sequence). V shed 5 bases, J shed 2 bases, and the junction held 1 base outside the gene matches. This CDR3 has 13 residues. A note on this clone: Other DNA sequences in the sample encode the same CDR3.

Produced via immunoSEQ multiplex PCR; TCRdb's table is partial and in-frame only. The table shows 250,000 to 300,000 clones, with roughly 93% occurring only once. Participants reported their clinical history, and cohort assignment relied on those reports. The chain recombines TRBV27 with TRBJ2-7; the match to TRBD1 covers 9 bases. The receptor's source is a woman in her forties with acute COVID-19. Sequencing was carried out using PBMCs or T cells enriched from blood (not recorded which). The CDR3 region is CASSRQGAYEQYF. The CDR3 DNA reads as TGTGCCAGCAGTCGACAGGGGGCCTACGAGCAGTACTTC.